A single sample is the source of the 15 T cell receptor beta chains below, sequenced in a study of control samples from healthy donors and cancer patients. TCRdb's copy holds only in-frame clones and misses some; the assay was immunoSEQ multiplex PCR. This table has more than 140,000 clones, about 89% appearing once. Sequences were obtained from blood. The receptor set was obtained from a man younger than 30 in good health.

The chain uses TRBV11-2 and TRBJ1-6; 10 bases align to TRBD1. CDR1 is SGHAT, CDR2 FQNNGV, per germline. This CDR3 is built from 15 residues. V was clipped by 2 bases and J by 8 bases; unmatched bases: 3. As DNA, the CDR3 is TGTGCCAGCAGCTTACCGGGACAGGGGTATTCACCCCTCCACTTT. Its protein is CASSLPGQGYSPLHF.

The rearrangement joins TRBV3-1 (or the pseudogene TRBV3-2) to TRBJ1-1, with a tentative D call TRBD1 (5 bases). Trimming cost V 2 bases and J 11 bases, with 12 bases left between them. The length of the CDR3 is 12 residues. Germline V CDR1 and CDR2: LGHDT, YNNKEL (reference sequence). The CDR3 nucleotides are TGTGCCAGCAGCCAACCTGGACAAGGGGCTTTCTTT. Its translation is CASSQPGQGAFF.

The chain recombines TRBV4-1 with TRBJ2-7, with 10 positions matching TRBD2. Germline loops: CDR1 MGHRA, CDR2 YSYEKL. The CDR3 has 15 amino acids. With 3 bases clipped from V and 6 bases from J, the junction kept 8 bases outside the gene matches. CDR3 in DNA: TGCGCCAGCAGCCATGCCGGGACTAGCGTTCCCGAGCAGTACTTC. Translating it yields CASSHAGTSVPEQYF.

This chain joins TRBV24-1 and TRBJ2-7, with D unresolved. The CDR3 spans 12 residues. Germline CDR1 and CDR2: KGHDR and SFDVKD. Trimming pared 4 bases from V and 6 bases from J, leaving 9 bases between. CDR3 DNA: TGTGCCACCAGTGAACCCTCGGGCGAGCAGTACTTC. It codes for CATSEPSGEQYF.

The chain has TRBV5-6 and TRBJ1-1; D may be TRBD1 (5 bases). V was shortened by 4 bases and J by 0 bases, with 16 bases between the two germline ends. The germline gives CDR1 SGHDT, CDR2 YYEEEE. CDR3 length: 16 residues. The CDR3 region is CASSMSYGTVNTEAFF. The CDR3 nucleotides are TGTGCCAGCAGCATGAGTTACGGGACGGTGAACACTGAAGCTTTCTTT. The complete variable domain, with remaining parts taken from reference TRBV5-6 and TRBJ1-1, reads DAGVTQSPTHLIKTRGQQVTLRCSPKSGHDTVSWYQQALGQGPQFIFQYYEEEERQRGNFPDRFSGHQFPNYSSELNVNALLLGDSALYLCASSMSYGTVNTEAFFGQGTRLTVV.

The chain joins TRBV4-1 to TRBJ1-4, with D unclear. V lost 2 bases to trimming and J lost 8 bases, with 6 bases between them. Per the germline V gene, CDR1 is MGHRA and CDR2 is YSYEKL. This CDR3 region has 12 residues. The CDR3 DNA reads TGCGCCAGCAGCCAATTACGGGAAAAACTGTTTTTT. This sequence encodes CASSQLREKLFF.

The genes are TRBV9 and TRBJ2-7; either TRBD1 or TRBD2 may supply D (5 bases each). The CDR3 totals 13 residues. Trimming pared 3 bases from V and 5 bases from J, leaving 12 bases between. CDR1 and CDR2 (germline): SGDLS, YYNGEE. Here the CDR3 reads CASSAGTKDEQYF. Here the CDR3 DNA reads TGTGCCAGCAGCGCCGGGACCAAGGACGAGCAGTACTTC.

The rearrangement joins TRBV20-1 to TRBJ1-3; D is possibly TRBD1 (5 bases). V was shortened by 0 bases and J by 8 bases, with 5 bases between the two germline ends. Germline-derived CDR1 and CDR2 are DFQATT and SNEGSKA (reference sequence). The CDR3 contains 11 residues. CDR3 amino acids: CSAREGDTIYF. CDR3 nucleotide sequence: TGCAGTGCTAGAGAGGGGGACACCATATATTTT.

The genes are TRBV6-5 and TRBJ1-2; unclear D gene. Trimming stripped 4 bases from V and 0 bases from J, with 15 bases between. The CDR3 contains 16 residues. The germline V gene encodes CDR1 MNHEY and CDR2 SVGAGI. DNA for the CDR3: TGTGCCAGCAGTTTGGCAGATACCGGAGCTAACTATGGCTACACCTTC. Translated: CASSLADTGANYGYTF.

The J gene is TRBJ1-1, the V gene TRBV7-9; 8 positions agree with TRBD1. This CDR3 spans 14 amino acids. With V trimmed by 4 bases and J by 1 base, 2 bases remained unmatched. CDR1 SEHNR and CDR2 FQNEAQ come from the germline V gene (reference sequence). Here the CDR3 DNA reads TGTGCCAGCAGCTCAGGGACAGGGAACACTGAAGCTTTCTTT. Translating gives CASSSGTGNTEAFF.

The count of this clone is one. This chain links TRBV11-1 with TRBJ2-7; 9 bases align to TRBD1. This CDR3 spans 16 amino acids. CDR1 and CDR2 from the germline V gene are SGHAT and FQDESV (reference sequence). V lost 4 bases and J lost 4; bases outside the gene matches: 11. CDR3 region: CASSSKYRGLDYEQYF. In DNA form, the CDR3 reads TGTGCCAGCAGCTCAAAGTACAGGGGGCTTGATTACGAGCAGTACTTC. Variable domain in full (rest from reference TRBV11-1 and TRBJ2-7): EAEVAQSPRYKITEKSQAVAFWCDPISGHATLYWYRQILGQGPELLVQFQDESVVDDSQLPKDRFSAERLKGVDSTLKIQPAELGDSAMYLCASSSKYRGLDYEQYFGPGTRLTVT.

This chain uses TRBV5-1 with TRBJ2-7; TRBD1 aligns across 8 bases. This CDR3 region has 15 residues. Losses at the gene ends were 4 bases for V and 3 bases for J; bases not matched to a gene: 9. CDR1 is SGHRS, CDR2 YFSETQ, per germline. CDR3 residues: CASSGRTGTHYEQYF. CDR3 sequence (DNA): TGCGCCAGCAGCGGACGGACAGGGACCCACTACGAGCAGTACTTC. The full variable domain, completed using reference TRBV5-1 and TRBJ2-7, is KAGVTQTPRYLIKTRGQQVTLSCSPISGHRSVSWYQQTPGQGLQFLFEYFSETQRNKGNFPGRFSGRQFSNSRSEMNVSTLELGDSALYLCASSGRTGTHYEQYFGPGTRLTVT.

The chain joins TRBV6-5 to TRBJ2-7; perhaps TRBD1 as D (5 bases). Germline assignment: CDR1 MNHEY and CDR2 SVGAGI. The CDR3 is made up of 11 amino acids. V lost 5 bases, J lost 6 bases, and 8 bases lay in between. CDR3 in amino acids: CASSQGGEQYF. The CDR3 DNA reads as TGTGCCAGCAGTCAGGGTGGCGAGCAGTACTTC.

This clone was seen just once. CDR3 DNA sequence: TGCGCCAGCAGCCCCGTAACAGGGGGTTCACCCCTCCACTTT. Its translation is CASSPVTGGSPLHF. The chain has TRBV5-1 and TRBJ1-6, with 8 bases aligning to TRBD1. CDR1 SGHRS and CDR2 YFSETQ come from the germline V gene. CDR3 length: 14 residues. V trimming: 4 bases; J trimming: 9 bases; junction bases outside the gene matches: 6.

The chain uses TRBV18 and TRBJ2-2; D is perhaps TRBD1 (6 bases). Germline lookup yields CDR1 KGHSH and CDR2 LQKENI. V gave up 5 bases and J gave up 6 bases, with 10 bases separating them. The CDR3 spans 13 residues. The CDR3 loop is CASSSQGPGELFF. The DNA for the CDR3 is TGTGCCAGCTCATCACAGGGACCCGGGGAGCTGTTTTTT.